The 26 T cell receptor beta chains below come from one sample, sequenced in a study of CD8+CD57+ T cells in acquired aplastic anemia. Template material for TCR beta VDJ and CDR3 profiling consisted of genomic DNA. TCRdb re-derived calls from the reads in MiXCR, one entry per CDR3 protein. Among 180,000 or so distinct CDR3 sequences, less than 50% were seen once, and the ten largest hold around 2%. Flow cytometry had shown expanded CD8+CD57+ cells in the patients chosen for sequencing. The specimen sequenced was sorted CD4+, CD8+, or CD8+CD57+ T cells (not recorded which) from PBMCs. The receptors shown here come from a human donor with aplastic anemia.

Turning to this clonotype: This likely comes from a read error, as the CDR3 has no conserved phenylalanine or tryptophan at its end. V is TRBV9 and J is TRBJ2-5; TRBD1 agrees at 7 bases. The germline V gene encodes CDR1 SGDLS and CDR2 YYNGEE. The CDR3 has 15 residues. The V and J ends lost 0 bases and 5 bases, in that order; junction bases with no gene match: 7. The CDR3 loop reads CASSVGTGDGETQYL. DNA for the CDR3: TGTGCCAGCAGCGTAGGAACAGGGGATGGGGAGACCCAGTACCTC.

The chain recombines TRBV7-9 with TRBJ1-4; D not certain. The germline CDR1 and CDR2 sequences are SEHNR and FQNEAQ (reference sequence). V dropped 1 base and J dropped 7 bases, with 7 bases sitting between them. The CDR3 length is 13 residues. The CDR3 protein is CASSLVSGEKLFF. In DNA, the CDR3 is TGTGCCAGCAGCTTAGTCTCCGGTGAAAAACTGTTTTTT.

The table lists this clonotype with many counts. CDR3 DNA sequence: TGCGCCAGCACTAGGGCCCCAAGCGGGAGGACAGATACGCAGTATTTT. This sequence encodes CASTRAPSGRTDTQYF. The rearrangement joins TRBV5-1 to TRBJ2-3; 9 bases line up with TRBD2. The length of the CDR3 is 16 residues. The ends lost 6 bases at V and 3 bases at J; junction bases unmatched: 11. Germline V gene lookup returns CDR1 SGHRS and CDR2 YFSETQ. The full variable domain, rest sourced from reference TRBV5-1 and TRBJ2-3, is KAGVTQTPRYLIKTRGQQVTLSCSPISGHRSVSWYQQTPGQGLQFLFEYFSETQRNKGNFPGRFSGRQFSNSRSEMNVSTLELGDSALYLCASTRAPSGRTDTQYFGPGTRLTVL.

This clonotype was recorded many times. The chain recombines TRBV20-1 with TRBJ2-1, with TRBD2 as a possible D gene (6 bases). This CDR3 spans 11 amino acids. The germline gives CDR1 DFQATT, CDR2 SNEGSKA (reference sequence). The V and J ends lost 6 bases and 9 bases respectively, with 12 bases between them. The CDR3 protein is CSARLVPEQFF. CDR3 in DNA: TGCAGTGCCAGACTAGTACCTGAGCAGTTCTTC.

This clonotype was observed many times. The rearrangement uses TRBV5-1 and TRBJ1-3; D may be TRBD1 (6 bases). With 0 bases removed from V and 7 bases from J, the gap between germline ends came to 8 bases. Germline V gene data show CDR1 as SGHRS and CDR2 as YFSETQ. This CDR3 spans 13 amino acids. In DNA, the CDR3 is TGCGCCAGCAGCTTGGCAGGGGCGAACACCATATATTTT. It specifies CASSLAGANTIYF.

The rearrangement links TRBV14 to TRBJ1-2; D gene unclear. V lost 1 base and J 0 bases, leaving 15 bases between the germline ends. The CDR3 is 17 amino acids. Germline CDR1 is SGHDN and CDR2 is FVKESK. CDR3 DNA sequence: TGTGCCAGCAGCCAAGGAGGCGCCACGGGGACTAACTATGGCTACACCTTC. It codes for CASSQGGATGTNYGYTF. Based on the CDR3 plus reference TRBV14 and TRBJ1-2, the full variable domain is EAGVTQFPSHSVIEKGQTVTLRCDPISGHDNLYWYRRVMGKEIKFLLHFVKESKQDESGMPNNRFLAERTGGTYSTLKVQPAELEDSGVYFCASSQGGATGTNYGYTFGSGTRLTVV.

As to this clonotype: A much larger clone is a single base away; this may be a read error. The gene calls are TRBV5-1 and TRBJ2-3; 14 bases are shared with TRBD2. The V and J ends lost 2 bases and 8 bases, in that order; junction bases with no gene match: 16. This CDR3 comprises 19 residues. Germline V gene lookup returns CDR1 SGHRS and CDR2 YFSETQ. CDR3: CASSFGLAGGPLPTRTQYF. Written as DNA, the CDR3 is TGCGCCAGCAGCTTTGGACTAGCGGGAGGTCCCCTCCCCACACGTACGCAGTATTTT.

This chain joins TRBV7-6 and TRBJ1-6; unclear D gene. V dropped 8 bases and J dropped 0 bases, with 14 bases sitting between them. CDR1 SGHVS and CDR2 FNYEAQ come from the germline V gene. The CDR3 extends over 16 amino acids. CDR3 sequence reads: CASSQLGSSYNSPLHF. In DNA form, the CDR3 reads TGTGCCAGCTCCCAACTGGGCAGCTCCTATAATTCACCCCTCCACTTT.

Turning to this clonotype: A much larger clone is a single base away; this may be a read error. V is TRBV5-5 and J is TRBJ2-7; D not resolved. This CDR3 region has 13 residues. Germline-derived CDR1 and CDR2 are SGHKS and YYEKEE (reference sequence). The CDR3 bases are TGTGCCATCAGCCATGGGTATACCAACGAGCAGTACTTC. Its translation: CAISHGYTNEQYF.

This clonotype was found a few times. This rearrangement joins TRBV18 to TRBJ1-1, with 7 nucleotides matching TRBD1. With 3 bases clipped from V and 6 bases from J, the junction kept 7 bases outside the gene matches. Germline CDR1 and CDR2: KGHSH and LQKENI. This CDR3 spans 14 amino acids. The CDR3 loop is CASSPERGRAEAFF. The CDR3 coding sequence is TGTGCCAGCTCACCGGAAAGGGGGCGCGCTGAAGCTTTCTTT.

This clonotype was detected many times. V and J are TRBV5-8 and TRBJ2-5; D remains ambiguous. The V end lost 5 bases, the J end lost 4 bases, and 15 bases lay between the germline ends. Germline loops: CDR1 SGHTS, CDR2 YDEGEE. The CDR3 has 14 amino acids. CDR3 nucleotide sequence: TGTGCCAGCAGGGAGAGAACCCGAGGAGAGACCCAGTACTTC. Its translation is CASRERTRGETQYF.

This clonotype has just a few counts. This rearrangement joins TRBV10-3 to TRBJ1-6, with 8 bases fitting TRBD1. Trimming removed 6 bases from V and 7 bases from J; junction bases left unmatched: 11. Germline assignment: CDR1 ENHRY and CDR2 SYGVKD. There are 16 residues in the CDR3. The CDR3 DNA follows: TGTGCCATCAGAGACGTCGGACAGGGCCGAAATTCACCCCTCCACTTT. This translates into CAIRDVGQGRNSPLHF.

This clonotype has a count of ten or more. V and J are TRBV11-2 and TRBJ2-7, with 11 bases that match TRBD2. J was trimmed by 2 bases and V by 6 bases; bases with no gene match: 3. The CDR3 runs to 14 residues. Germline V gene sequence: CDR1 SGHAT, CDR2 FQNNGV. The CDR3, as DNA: TGTGCCAGCAGAAATAGCGGGAGGGCCTACGAGCAGTACTTC. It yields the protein CASRNSGRAYEQYF.

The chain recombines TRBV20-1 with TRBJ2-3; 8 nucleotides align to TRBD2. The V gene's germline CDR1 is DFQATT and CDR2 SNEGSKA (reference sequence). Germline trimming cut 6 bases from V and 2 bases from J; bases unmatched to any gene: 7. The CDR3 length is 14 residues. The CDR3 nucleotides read TGCAGTGCGTATACTAGCGGAGCCACAGATACGCAGTATTTT. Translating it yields CSAYTSGATDTQYF.

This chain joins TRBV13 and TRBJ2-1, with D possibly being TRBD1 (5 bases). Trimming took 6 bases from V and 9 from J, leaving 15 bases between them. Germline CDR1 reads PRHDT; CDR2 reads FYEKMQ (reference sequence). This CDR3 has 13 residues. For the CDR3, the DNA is TGTGCCAGCAGTACATCCCCGGACACTGAGCAGTTCTTC. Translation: CASSTSPDTEQFF. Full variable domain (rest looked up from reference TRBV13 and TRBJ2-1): AAGVIQSPRHLIKEKRETATLKCYPIPRHDTVYWYQQGPGQDPQFLISFYEKMQSDKGSIPDRFSAQQFSDYHSELNMSSLELGDSALYFCASSTSPDTEQFFGPGTRLTVL.

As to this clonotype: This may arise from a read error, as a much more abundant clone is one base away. CDR3: CASSQNPSSSYNEQLF. In DNA form, the CDR3 reads TGCGCCAGCAGCCAAAACCCGTCCAGTTCCTACAATGAGCAGCTCTTC. The chain carries TRBV4-3 and TRBJ2-1, with unresolved D. CDR1 and CDR2 from the germline V gene are LGHNA and YSLEER. CDR3 size: 16 residues.

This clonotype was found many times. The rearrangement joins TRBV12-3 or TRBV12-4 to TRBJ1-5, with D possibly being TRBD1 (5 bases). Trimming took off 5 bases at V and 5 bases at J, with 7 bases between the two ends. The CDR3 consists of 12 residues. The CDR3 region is CASSRGDQPQHF. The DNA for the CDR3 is TGTGCCAGCAGTCGAGGGGATCAGCCCCAGCATTTT.

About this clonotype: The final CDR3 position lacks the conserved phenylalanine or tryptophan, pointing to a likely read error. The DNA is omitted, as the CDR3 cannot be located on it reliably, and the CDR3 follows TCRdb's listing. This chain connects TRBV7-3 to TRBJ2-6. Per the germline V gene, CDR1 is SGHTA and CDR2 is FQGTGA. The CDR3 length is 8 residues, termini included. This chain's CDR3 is CASSSRYT.

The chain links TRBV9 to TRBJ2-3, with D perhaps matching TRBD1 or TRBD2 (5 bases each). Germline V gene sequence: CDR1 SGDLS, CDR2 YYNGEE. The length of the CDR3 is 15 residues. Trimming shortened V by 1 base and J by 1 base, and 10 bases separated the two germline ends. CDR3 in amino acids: CASSVHRDGTDTQYF. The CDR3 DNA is TGTGCCAGCAGCGTACACCGGGACGGCACAGATACGCAGTATTTT.

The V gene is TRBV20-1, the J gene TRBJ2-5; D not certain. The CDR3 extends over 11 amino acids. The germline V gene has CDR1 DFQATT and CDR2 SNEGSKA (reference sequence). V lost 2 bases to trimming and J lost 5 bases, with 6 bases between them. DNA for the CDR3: TGCAGTGCTAGATTTTTGGAGACCCAGTACTTC. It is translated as CSARFLETQYF.

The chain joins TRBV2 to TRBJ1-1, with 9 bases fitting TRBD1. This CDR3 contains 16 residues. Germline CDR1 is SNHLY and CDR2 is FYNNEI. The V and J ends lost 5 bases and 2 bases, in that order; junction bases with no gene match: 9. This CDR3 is CASSLLRTGANTEAFF. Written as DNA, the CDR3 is TGTGCCAGCAGTCTACTACGGACAGGGGCAAACACTGAAGCTTTCTTT. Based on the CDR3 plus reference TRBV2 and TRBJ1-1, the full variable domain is EPEVTQTPSHQVTQMGQEVILRCVPISNHLYFYWYRQILGQKVEFLVSFYNNEISEKSEIFDDQFSVERPDGSNFTLKIRSTKLEDSAMYFCASSLLRTGANTEAFFGQGTRLTVV.

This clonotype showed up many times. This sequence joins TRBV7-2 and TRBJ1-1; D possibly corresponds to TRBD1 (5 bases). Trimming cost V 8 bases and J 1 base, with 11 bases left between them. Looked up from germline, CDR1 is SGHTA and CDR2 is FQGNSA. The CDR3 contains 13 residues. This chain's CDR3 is CASQGRKNTEAFF. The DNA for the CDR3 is TGTGCCAGCCAGGGTCGGAAGAACACTGAAGCTTTCTTT.

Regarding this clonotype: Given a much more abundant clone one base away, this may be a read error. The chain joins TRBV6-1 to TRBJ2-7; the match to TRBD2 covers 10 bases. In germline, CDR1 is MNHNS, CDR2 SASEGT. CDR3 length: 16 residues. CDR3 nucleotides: TGTGCCAGCAGTCCCCACGGACTAGCGGACTCCTACGAGCAGCACTTC. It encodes CASSPHGLADSYEQHF.

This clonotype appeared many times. CDR3 nucleotides: TGCGCCAGCAGCTTGGTCGGTGGGGGGAACACTGAAGCTTTCTTT. This codes for CASSLVGGGNTEAFF. The chain has TRBV5-1 and TRBJ1-1, with a weak D call TRBD1 (5 bases). Germline lookup yields CDR1 SGHRS and CDR2 YFSETQ. The length of the CDR3 is 15 residues. Trimming removed 0 bases from V and 1 base from J, with 10 bases in between. Using reference TRBV5-1 and TRBJ1-1 for the parts outside the CDR3, the full variable domain is KAGVTQTPRYLIKTRGQQVTLSCSPISGHRSVSWYQQTPGQGLQFLFEYFSETQRNKGNFPGRFSGRQFSNSRSEMNVSTLELGDSALYLCASSLVGGGNTEAFFGQGTRLTVV.

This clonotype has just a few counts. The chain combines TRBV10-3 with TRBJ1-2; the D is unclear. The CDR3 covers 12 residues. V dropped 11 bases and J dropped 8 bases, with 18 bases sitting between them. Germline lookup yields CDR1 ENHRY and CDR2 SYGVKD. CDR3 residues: CAASSGSEGYTF. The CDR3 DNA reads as TGTGCCGCATCGAGTGGGAGCGAAGGCTACACCTTC.

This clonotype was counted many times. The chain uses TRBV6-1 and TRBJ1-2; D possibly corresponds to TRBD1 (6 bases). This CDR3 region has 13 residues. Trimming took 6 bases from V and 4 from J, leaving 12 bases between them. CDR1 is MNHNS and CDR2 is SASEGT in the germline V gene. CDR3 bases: TGTGCCAGCAGCACAGGACAGAGCTATGGCTACACCTTC. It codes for CASSTGQSYGYTF.